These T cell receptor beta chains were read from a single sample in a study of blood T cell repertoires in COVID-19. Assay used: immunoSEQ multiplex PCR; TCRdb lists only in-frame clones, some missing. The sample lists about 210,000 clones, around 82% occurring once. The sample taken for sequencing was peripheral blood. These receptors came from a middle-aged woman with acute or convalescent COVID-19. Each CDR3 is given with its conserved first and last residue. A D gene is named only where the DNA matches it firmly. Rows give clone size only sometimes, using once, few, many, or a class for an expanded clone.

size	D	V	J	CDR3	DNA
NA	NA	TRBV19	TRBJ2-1	CASSRPRQNNEQFF	TGTGCCAGTAGTAGGCCGAGGCAGAACAATGAGCAGTTCTTC
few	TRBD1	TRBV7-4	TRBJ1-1	CASSLAGTGHTEAFF	TGTGCCAGCAGCTTAGCCGGGACAGGGCACACTGAAGCTTTCTTT
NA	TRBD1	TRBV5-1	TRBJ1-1	CASSGQRGLTEAFF	TGCGCCAGCAGCGGACAGAGGGGGCTCACTGAAGCTTTCTTT
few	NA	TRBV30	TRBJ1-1	CAWSVGTTPNTEAFF	TGTGCCTGGAGTGTAGGGACAACACCTAACACTGAAGCTTTCTTT
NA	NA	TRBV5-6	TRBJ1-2	CASSLGAGYTF	TGTGCCAGCAGCTTGGGGGCTGGCTACACCTTC
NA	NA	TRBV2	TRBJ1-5	CASSAEGSGEQPQHF	TGTGCCAGCAGCGCGGAAGGGTCTGGGGAGCAGCCCCAGCATTTT
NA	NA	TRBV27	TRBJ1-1	CASSRSVMNTEAFF	TGTGCCAGCAGCAGAAGCGTTATGAACACTGAAGCTTTCTTT
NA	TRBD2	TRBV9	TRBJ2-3	CASSASLAATDTQYF	TGTGCCAGCAGCGCCTCACTAGCGGCCACAGATACGCAGTATTTT
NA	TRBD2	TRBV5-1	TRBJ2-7	CASSIGLAGGPTDEQYF	TGCGCCAGCAGCATCGGACTAGCGGGGGGCCCTACGGACGAGCAGTACTTC
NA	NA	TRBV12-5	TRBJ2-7	CASGLVRLGGTHEQYF	TGTGCTAGTGGTTTGGTACGGTTAGGAGGGACCCACGAGCAGTACTTC
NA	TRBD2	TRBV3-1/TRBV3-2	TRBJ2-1	CASSVAGGKQFF	TGTGCCAGCAGCGTAGCGGGGGGGAAGCAGTTCTTC
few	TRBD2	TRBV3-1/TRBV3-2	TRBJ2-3	CASSRTSGGVADTQYF	TGTGCCAGCAGCCGGACGAGCGGGGGGGTAGCAGATACGCAGTATTTT
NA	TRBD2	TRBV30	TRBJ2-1	CAWISGTSGRAAFYNEQFF	TGTGCCTGGATCTCCGGGACTAGCGGGAGAGCTGCTTTTTACAATGAGCAGTTCTTC
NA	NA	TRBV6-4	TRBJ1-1	CASSDSGDSGTEAFF	TGTGCCAGCAGTGACTCCGGGGACTCGGGCACTGAAGCTTTCTTT
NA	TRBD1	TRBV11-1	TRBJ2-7	CASTPLPGTGYEQYF	TGTGCCAGCACCCCGCTGCCAGGGACAGGCTACGAGCAGTACTTC
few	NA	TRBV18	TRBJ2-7	CASSPYGRRGLSYEQYF	TGTGCCAGCTCACCTTACGGGCGGCGGGGGCTTTCCTACGAGCAGTACTTC
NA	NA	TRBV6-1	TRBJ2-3	CASSEKGHTQYF	TGTGCCAGCAGTGAAAAGGGGCATACGCAGTATTTT
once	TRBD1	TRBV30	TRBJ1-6	CAWSPGNDRGHHF	TGTGCCTGGTCACCAGGGAACGACAGGGGTCACCACTTT
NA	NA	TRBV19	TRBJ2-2	CASSEGHLNTGELFF	TGTGCCAGTAGTGAAGGACATTTGAACACCGGGGAGCTGTTTTTT
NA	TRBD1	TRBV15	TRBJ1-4	CATSRTTGERKLFF	TGTGCCACCAGCAGAACGACAGGGGAAAGAAAACTGTTTTTT
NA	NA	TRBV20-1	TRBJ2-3	CSASPEHTDTQYF	TGCAGTGCTAGTCCAGAACACACAGATACGCAGTATTTT
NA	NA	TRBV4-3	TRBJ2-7	CASSQDVAVGGLSYEQYF	TGCGCCAGCAGCCAAGATGTGGCGGTAGGGGGTCTTTCCTACGAGCAGTACTTC
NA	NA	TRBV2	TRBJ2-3	CASSDGGEGGDTQYF	TGTGCCAGCAGTGATGGAGGGGAGGGGGGAGATACGCAGTATTTT
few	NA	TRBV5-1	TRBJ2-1	CASSSAGTAPTYNEQFF	TGCGCCAGCAGCTCGGCGGGAACAGCTCCTACCTACAATGAGCAGTTCTTC
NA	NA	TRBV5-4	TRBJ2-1	CASSLVAGNEQFF	TGTGCCAGCAGCTTGGTAGCCGGGAATGAGCAGTTCTTC
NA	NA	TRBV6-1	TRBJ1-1	CASREVEGTEAFF	TGTGCCAGCAGGGAAGTTGAGGGCACTGAAGCTTTCTTT
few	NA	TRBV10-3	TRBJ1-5	CAISEAGPNQPQHF	TGTGCCATCAGTGAGGCAGGTCCCAATCAGCCCCAGCATTTT
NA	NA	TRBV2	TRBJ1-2	CASGHGTSNYGYTF	TGTGCCAGCGGGCACGGCACCTCTAACTATGGCTACACCTTC
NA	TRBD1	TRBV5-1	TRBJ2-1	CASKGDSFNEQFF	TGCGCCAGCAAGGGGGACAGTTTCAATGAGCAGTTCTTC
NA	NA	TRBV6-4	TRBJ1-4	CASSDRGEQGEKLFF	TGTGCCAGCAGTGACCGTGGGGAACAGGGCGAAAAACTGTTTTTT
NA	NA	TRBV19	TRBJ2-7	CASSGTPPVEQYF	TGTGCCAGTAGTGGGACTCCTCCGGTCGAGCAGTACTTC
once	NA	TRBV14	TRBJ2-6	CASSQEWLSGANVLTF	TGTGCCAGCAGCCAAGAATGGCTGTCGGGGGCCAACGTCCTGACTTTC
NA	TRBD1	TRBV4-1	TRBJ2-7	CASGLTGTGASYEQYF	TGCGCCAGCGGTTTAACCGGGACAGGGGCCTCCTACGAGCAGTACTTC
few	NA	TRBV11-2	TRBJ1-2	CASTQRPGRSYGYTF	TGTGCCAGCACGCAGAGACCGGGGAGGAGCTATGGCTACACCTTC
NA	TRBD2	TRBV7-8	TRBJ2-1	CASSLGTGLAEYNEQFF	TGTGCCAGCAGCTTAGGGACCGGACTAGCGGAGTACAATGAGCAGTTCTTC
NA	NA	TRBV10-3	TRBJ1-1	CAISQGNTEAFF	TGTGCCATCAGTCAGGGGAACACTGAAGCTTTCTTT
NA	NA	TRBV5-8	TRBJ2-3	CASRRTEGTDTQYF	TGTGCCAGCAGGCGGACAGAAGGCACAGATACGCAGTATTTT
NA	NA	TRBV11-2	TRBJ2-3	CASSFGADTQYF	TGTGCCAGCAGCTTTGGAGCAGATACGCAGTATTTT
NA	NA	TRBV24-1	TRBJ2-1	CATSEGGSYNEQFF	TGTGCCACCAGTGAGGGAGGCTCCTACAATGAGCAGTTCTTC
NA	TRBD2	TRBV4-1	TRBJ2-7	CASSQVLAGAYEQYF	TGCGCCAGCAGCCAAGTTTTAGCGGGGGCATACGAGCAGTACTTC
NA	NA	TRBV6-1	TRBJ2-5	CASSVARGETQYF	TGTGCCAGCAGTGTAGCCCGGGGGGAGACCCAGTACTTC
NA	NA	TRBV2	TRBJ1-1	CASSERTDTEAFF	TGTGCCAGCAGTGAGAGGACAGACACTGAAGCTTTCTTT
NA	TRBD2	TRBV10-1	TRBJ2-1	CASSHIRLADHNEQFF	TGCGCCAGCAGTCACATTCGTCTAGCGGATCACAATGAGCAGTTCTTC
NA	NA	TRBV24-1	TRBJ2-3	CATSDRVHTDTQYF	TGTGCCACCAGTGATCGGGTCCACACAGATACGCAGTATTTT
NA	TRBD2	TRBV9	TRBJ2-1	CASSVSVGLAAHEQFF	TGTGCCAGCAGCGTTTCCGTGGGACTAGCGGCTCATGAGCAGTTCTTC
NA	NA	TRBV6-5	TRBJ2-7	CASSYSRGSYEQYF	TGTGCCAGCAGTTATTCTCGCGGGTCCTACGAGCAGTACTTC
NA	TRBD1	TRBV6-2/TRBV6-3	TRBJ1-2	CASSYSGWTGFGYTF	TGTGCCAGCAGTTACTCGGGTTGGACAGGATTTGGCTACACCTTC
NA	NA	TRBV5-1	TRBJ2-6	CASSPIGGSGANVLTF	TGCGCCAGCAGCCCCATAGGGGGCTCTGGGGCCAACGTCCTGACTTTC
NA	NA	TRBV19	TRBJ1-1	CASSIRPGAAEAFF	TGTGCCAGTAGTATTAGGCCAGGGGCGGCTGAAGCTTTCTTT
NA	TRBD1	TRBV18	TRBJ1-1	CASSRQGNTEAFF	TGTGCCAGCTCGAGACAGGGGAACACTGAAGCTTTCTTT
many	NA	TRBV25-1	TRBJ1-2	CASSVHGGVNYGYTF	TGTGCCAGCAGTGTTCACGGCGGGGTCAACTATGGCTACACCTTC
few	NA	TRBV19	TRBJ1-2	CASSRDTVYGYTF	TGTGCCAGTAGTAGGGACACGGTATATGGCTACACCTTC
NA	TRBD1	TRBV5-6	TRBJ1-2	CASSFRQGAIHGYTF	TGTGCCAGCAGCTTCCGACAGGGGGCGATTCATGGCTACACCTTC
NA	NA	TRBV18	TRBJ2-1	CASSQPGPTRDEQFF	TGTGCCAGCTCACAACCGGGGCCTACTCGCGATGAGCAGTTCTTC